Below, 15 T cell receptor beta chains from the same sample are listed, as sequenced in a study of blood T cell repertoires in COVID-19. Profiling relied on immunoSEQ multiplex PCR, and the TCRdb table lists in-frame clones only, not all of them. This repertoire shows 70,000 or so clones, roughly 87% found once; its top ten account for 9.5% to 13%. The sequencing input was peripheral blood. These receptor sequences come from a woman between 18 and 30 years old with acute or convalescent COVID-19.

The chain has TRBV12-3 or TRBV12-4 and TRBJ2-2, with D unclear. V was pared by 5 bases and J by 4 bases, with 8 bases between. This CDR3 contains 13 residues. CDR3 nucleotide sequence: TGTGCCAGCAGTACTCCTCTCACCGGGGAGCTGTTTTTT. Its protein product is CASSTPLTGELFF.

The rearrangement uses TRBV6-2 or TRBV6-3 and TRBJ2-1; D is perhaps TRBD2 (5 bases). This CDR3 has 15 residues. Germline CDR1 and CDR2: MNHEY and SVGEGT. Trimming took off 5 bases at V and 15 bases at J, with 26 bases between the two ends. The CDR3 here is CASSQPGGRPISPFF. The CDR3 DNA is TGTGCCAGCAGTCAACCCGGAGGCAGGCCCATATCCCCGTTCTTC.

V and J are TRBV19 and TRBJ2-2, with 8 bases matching TRBD1. The CDR3 is made up of 14 amino acids. Germline CDR1 reads LNHDA; CDR2 reads SQIVND (reference sequence). Germline trimming cut 3 bases from V and 5 bases from J; bases unmatched to any gene: 2. The DNA of the CDR3 is TGTGCCAGTAGTATGGACAGGGCAACCGGGGAGCTGTTTTTT. Its translation: CASSMDRATGELFF. Filled out from reference TRBV19 and TRBJ2-2, the complete variable domain reads DGGITQSPKYLFRKEGQNVTLSCEQNLNHDAMYWYRQDPGQGLRLIYYSQIVNDFQKGDIAEGYSVSREKKESFPLTVTSAQKNPTAFYLCASSMDRATGELFFGEGSRLTVL.

The V gene is TRBV7-2, the J gene TRBJ2-3, with TRBD1 identical over 8 bases. V lost 2 bases to trimming and J lost 1 base; unmatched junction nucleotides: 2. This CDR3 comprises 15 residues. Germline loops: CDR1 SGHTA, CDR2 FQGNSA. The CDR3 DNA sequence: TGTGCCAGCAGCTTAACGGGACAGGGCACAGATACGCAGTATTTT. Protein sequence: CASSLTGQGTDTQYF.

The CDR3 reads CASSQETGTGNYEQYF. CDR3 nucleotide sequence: TGTGCCAGCAGCCAAGAAACCGGGACAGGGAACTACGAGCAGTACTTC. V and J are TRBV4-2 and TRBJ2-7, with 9 nucleotides matching TRBD1. Losses at the gene ends were 0 bases for V and 3 bases for J; bases not matched to a gene: 6. CDR1 and CDR2 from the germline V gene are LGHNA and YNFKEQ. This CDR3 spans 16 amino acids.

The rearrangement links TRBV19 to TRBJ2-3; TRBD2 matches 8 bases. CDR1 is LNHDA and CDR2 is SQIVND in the germline V gene (reference sequence). V lost 3 bases to trimming and J lost 3 bases; unmatched junction nucleotides: 5. The CDR3 runs to 15 residues. CDR3 nucleotides: TGTGCCAGTAGTATTGGCGGGACTAGAACAGATACGCAGTATTTT. Translating it yields CASSIGGTRTDTQYF.

The chain is built from TRBV12-3 or TRBV12-4 and TRBJ2-3; D is perhaps TRBD2 (5 bases). V lost 8 bases to trimming and J lost 8 bases, with 14 bases between them. The CDR3 is made up of 12 amino acids. The CDR3 region is CASRLGVGTQYF. CDR3 in DNA: TGTGCCAGCCGGCTCGGGGTGGGTACGCAGTATTTT.

The chain couples TRBV7-2 to TRBJ1-1; 10 bases agree with TRBD1. The V segment lost 11 bases and the J segment 1 base; nucleotides outside the gene matches: 7. The V gene's germline CDR1 is SGHTA and CDR2 FQGNSA. This CDR3 spans 14 amino acids. CDR3 nucleotides: TGTGCCGGAGGGGACAGGGGCGAGAACACTGAAGCTTTCTTT. Translated, it gives CAGGDRGENTEAFF.

This sequence joins TRBV28 and TRBJ1-5, with TRBD1 as a possible D gene (6 bases). Trimming took off 3 bases at V and 0 bases at J, with 15 bases between the two ends. The CDR3 is made up of 17 amino acids. The germline CDR1 and CDR2 sequences are MDHEN and SYDVKM. CDR3: CASSFSGQGTSNQPQHF. As DNA, the CDR3 is TGTGCCAGCAGTTTCTCGGGGCAGGGGACTAGCAATCAGCCCCAGCATTTT.

The CDR3 DNA reads TGCGCCAGCAGCTTTAGGACTAGCGGGGGCTACAATGAGCAGTTCTTC. Its translation: CASSFRTSGGYNEQFF. This chain connects TRBV5-1 to TRBJ2-1, with 13 bases fitting TRBD2. The CDR3 runs to 16 residues. V lost 2 bases to trimming and J lost 3 bases; unmatched junction nucleotides: 2. Germline-derived CDR1 and CDR2 are SGHRS and YFSETQ.

The genes are TRBV2 and TRBJ1-1; D is unclear. Trimming removed 7 bases from V and 0 bases from J, with 12 bases in between. Germline-derived CDR1 and CDR2 are SNHLY and FYNNEI. This CDR3 has 14 amino acids. This CDR3 is CASKREGVNTEAFF. The CDR3 DNA follows: TGTGCCAGCAAAAGGGAGGGTGTGAACACTGAAGCTTTCTTT.

The rearrangement joins TRBV19 to TRBJ2-1; D may be TRBD1 (7 bases). Germline CDR1 and CDR2: LNHDA and SQIVND (reference sequence). The CDR3 extends over 14 amino acids. V was trimmed by 5 bases and J by 7 bases, leaving 15 bases between them. The CDR3 loop reads CASSPRDSPNEQFF. The CDR3 DNA is TGTGCCAGTAGTCCGCGGGACAGCCCTAATGAGCAGTTCTTC.

The genes are TRBV11-2 and TRBJ2-1; tentative D call: TRBD2 (6 bases). Trimming cost V 5 bases and J 10 bases, with 18 bases left between them. CDR3 size: 14 residues. In germline, CDR1 is SGHAT, CDR2 FQNNGV. CDR3 in DNA: TGTGCCAGCAGCCGTATTACGGGAGATGGAGAGCAGTTCTTC. Translating gives CASSRITGDGEQFF.

The rearrangement uses TRBV19 and TRBJ1-5; TRBD1 agrees at 10 bases. V gave up 5 bases and J gave up 3 bases; unmatched junction bases: 4. CDR1 and CDR2 (germline): LNHDA, SQIVND (reference sequence). The CDR3 consists of 15 residues. The CDR3 loop is CASSLGTGDNQPQHF. CDR3 nucleotide sequence: TGTGCCAGTAGTCTCGGGACAGGGGACAATCAGCCCCAGCATTTT.

The chain joins TRBV23-1 to TRBJ1-4, with 9 bases aligning to TRBD1. TRBV23-1 is labeled an ORF, and its function is uncertain. CDR3 length equals 14 residues. Trimming removed 8 bases from V and 11 bases from J; junction bases left unmatched: 12. CDR3 sequence (DNA): TGCGCCAGCCAATTACCGGGACAGGGACCGAAACTGTTTTTT. Encoded protein: CASQLPGQGPKLFF.